These 25 T cell receptor beta chains share one sample of origin, sequenced in a study of blood T cell repertoires in COVID-19. The data were produced by immunoSEQ multiplex PCR, yet TCRdb's version contains in-frame clones alone and is incomplete. The table shows approximately 210,000 clones, with 81% occurring only once. Input material: PBMCs or T cells enriched from blood (not recorded which). The receptors were sampled from a woman aged 45-65 years with acute COVID-19.

The chain combines TRBV30 with TRBJ1-5, with TRBD1 identical over 7 bases. This CDR3 is 18 amino acids long. Per germline, CDR1 GTSNPN and CDR2 SVGIG (reference sequence). Trimming at V came to 0 bases and at J to 0 bases, leaving 11 bases not matched to a gene. The CDR3 DNA sequence: TGTGCCTGGAGTGTACCCCGCGGACAGGCCCATAGCAATCAGCCCCAGCATTTT. Its translation: CAWSVPRGQAHSNQPQHF.

The chain couples TRBV7-3 to TRBJ2-5; tentative D call: TRBD1 (5 bases). This CDR3 comprises 15 residues. The V end lost 0 bases, the J end lost 4 bases, and 12 bases lay between the germline ends. The germline V gene encodes CDR1 SGHTA and CDR2 FQGTGA. This chain's CDR3 is CASSLTGAGIETQYF. CDR3 bases: TGTGCCAGCAGCTTAACGGGCGCAGGGATAGAGACCCAGTACTTC.

The count of this clone is one. The chain carries TRBV19 and TRBJ2-3; possibly TRBD1 for D (6 bases). Germline CDR1 reads LNHDA; CDR2 reads SQIVND (reference sequence). V shed 8 bases and J shed 3 bases, with 21 bases lying between them. This CDR3 spans 16 amino acids. CDR3 nucleotides: TGTGCCAGTTCGGACTCCTCGAGCACAGGGACAGATACGCAGTATTTT. As protein: CASSDSSSTGTDTQYF.

The chain uses TRBV18 and TRBJ1-5; D remains ambiguous. V lost 2 bases and J lost 0, with 11 bases in between. Looked up from germline, CDR1 is KGHSH and CDR2 is LQKENI. The CDR3 length is 16 residues. The CDR3 loop reads CASSPAGVNSNQPQHF. CDR3 DNA: TGTGCCAGCTCACCAGCGGGAGTTAATAGCAATCAGCCCCAGCATTTT.

This chain uses TRBV19 with TRBJ2-2, with D possibly being TRBD2 (6 bases). Trimming cost V 5 bases and J 0 bases, with 13 bases left between them. This CDR3 is 16 amino acids long. Germline assignment: CDR1 LNHDA and CDR2 SQIVND (reference sequence). The CDR3 is CASSPTSSSNTGELFF. The CDR3 DNA sequence: TGTGCCAGTAGTCCAACTAGCTCCTCGAACACCGGGGAGCTGTTTTTT.

The CDR3 region has the DNA TGTGCCAGCAGCCAACACTGGGGGGACACTGAAGCTTTCTTT. It codes for CASSQHWGDTEAFF. The chain combines TRBV14 with TRBJ1-1; D possibly corresponds to TRBD1 (5 bases). The CDR3 length is 14 residues. CDR1 SGHDN and CDR2 FVKESK come from the germline V gene. The V end was cut by 2 bases, the J end by 3 bases, with 10 bases between.

The chain couples TRBV4-1 to TRBJ2-3, with 12 positions matching TRBD2. CDR3 length: 17 amino acids. The J segment lost 2 bases and the V segment lost 4 bases, leaving 7 bases of the junction unmatched. CDR1 MGHRA and CDR2 YSYEKL come from the germline V gene. CDR3 amino acids: CASSPRTSGILTDTQYF. As DNA, the CDR3 is TGCGCCAGCAGCCCACGGACTAGCGGGATTCTCACAGATACGCAGTATTTT.

V gene TRBV6-5 combines with J gene TRBJ1-3, with D perhaps matching TRBD1 (6 bases). The CDR3 length is 15 residues. V lost 5 bases and J lost 8, with 19 bases in between. Germline lookup yields CDR1 MNHEY and CDR2 SVGAGI. The CDR3, as DNA: TGTGCCAGCAGTACACCCGGGACACCTAGGGACACCATATATTTT. Protein sequence: CASSTPGTPRDTIYF.

This clone has a single count. The V and J genes are TRBV9 and TRBJ1-4; D unclear. Trimming took 4 bases from V and 8 from J, leaving 15 bases between them. The CDR3 loop spans 14 amino acids. Germline CDR1 is SGDLS and CDR2 is YYNGEE. The DNA for the CDR3 is TGTGCCAGCAGCCCGAGAGGGCAAGGGGAAAAACTGTTTTTT. It translates to CASSPRGQGEKLFF.

This clone has more than one count but fewer than ten. The chain uses TRBV2 and TRBJ1-5; D is unclear. Trimming left V 6 bases short and J 3 bases short, with 15 bases between. CDR1 and CDR2 from the germline V gene are SNHLY and FYNNEI. CDR3 length: 15 amino acids. This CDR3 is CASRVRPFDNQPQHF. CDR3 nucleotides: TGTGCCAGCAGGGTCAGGCCTTTTGACAATCAGCCCCAGCATTTT.

This chain links TRBV11-3 with TRBJ2-3, with 12 bases lining up with TRBD2. This CDR3 has 15 residues. CDR1 is SGHNT and CDR2 is YENEEA in the germline V gene. With 6 bases clipped from V and 7 bases from J, the junction kept 8 bases outside the gene matches. This CDR3 is CASSSRLAGAYTQYF. The CDR3 coding sequence is TGTGCCAGCAGTTCGAGACTAGCGGGGGCTTATACGCAGTATTTT.

The V gene is TRBV5-8, the J gene TRBJ2-1; maybe TRBD2 (5 bases). Germline V gives CDR1 SGHTS, CDR2 YDEGEE. Trimming removed 1 base from V and 6 bases from J, with 11 bases in between. There are 14 residues in the CDR3. The CDR3 nucleotides read TGTGCCAGCAGCTTGTGGCAGAGGGTCAATGAGCAGTTCTTC. This encodes CASSLWQRVNEQFF.

V is TRBV6-2 or TRBV6-3 and J is TRBJ2-1; 7 nucleotides align to TRBD1. The V and J ends lost 5 bases and 9 bases, in that order; junction bases with no gene match: 10. The CDR3 is 14 residues long. CDR1 is MNHEY and CDR2 is SVGEGT in the germline V gene. CDR3 residues: CASSQPWTGSEQFF. DNA of the CDR3: TGTGCCAGCAGTCAGCCGTGGACAGGCAGTGAGCAGTTCTTC.

This chain joins TRBV9 and TRBJ1-2, with D perhaps TRBD1 (6 bases). V shed 4 bases and J shed 7 bases, with 14 bases lying between them. The CDR3 runs 13 residues. Germline assignment: CDR1 SGDLS and CDR2 YYNGEE. The CDR3 spells CASSPNRVGGYTF. CDR3 sequence (DNA): TGTGCCAGCAGCCCGAACAGGGTAGGTGGCTACACCTTC.

This chain links TRBV7-8 with TRBJ1-3; weak D call: TRBD1 (5 bases). CDR1 is SGHVS and CDR2 is FQNEAQ in the germline V gene. This CDR3 has 14 residues. V shed 3 bases and J shed 8 bases, with 14 bases lying between them. The chain's CDR3 is CASSFLSGSDTIYF. The DNA for the CDR3 is TGTGCCAGCAGCTTTTTATCAGGGTCGGACACCATATATTTT.

This clone was picked up one time. This rearrangement joins TRBV7-2 to TRBJ1-1; 8 bases fit TRBD1. From germline, CDR1 is SGHTA and CDR2 FQGNSA. The CDR3 has 14 amino acids. Trimming removed 6 bases from V and 2 bases from J; junction bases left unmatched: 5. The CDR3 sequence: CASSLTGVNTEAFF. The CDR3 DNA is TGTGCCAGCAGTTTGACAGGGGTTAACACTGAAGCTTTCTTT.

The V gene is TRBV5-6, the J gene TRBJ1-1, with 8 bases that match TRBD1. J gave up 4 bases and V 4 bases, and 15 bases lay outside the gene matches. Germline V lookup: CDR1 SGHDT, CDR2 YYEEEE. The CDR3 is 17 residues long. CDR3 in DNA: TGTGCCAGCAGCCCAGGGACAGGACTGATTGGTGGCACTGAAGCTTTCTTT. The encoded protein is CASSPGTGLIGGTEAFF.

This clone turned up a few times. This chain uses TRBV4-1 with TRBJ2-3; tentative D call: TRBD2 (6 bases). Trimming pared 0 bases from V and 5 bases from J, leaving 12 bases between. Germline V gene data show CDR1 as MGHRA and CDR2 as YSYEKL. The CDR3 loop spans 15 amino acids. The CDR3 DNA sequence: TGCGCCAGCAGCCAAGAACTCGCGGGGCTAGATACGCAGTATTTT. This gives the protein CASSQELAGLDTQYF.

The chain employs TRBV15 and TRBJ1-6; D gene unclear. Trimming removed 0 bases at V and 7 bases at J, with 10 bases between. CDR3 length: 15 residues. CDR1 is LNHNV, CDR2 YYDKDF, per germline (reference sequence). CDR3 loop: CATSRDPHKNSPLHF. CDR3 in DNA: TGTGCCACCAGCAGAGATCCCCACAAGAATTCACCCCTCCACTTT.

This clone has ten or more counts. The chain recombines TRBV6-1 with TRBJ2-7; 7 bases map to TRBD1. After removal of 1 base from V and 0 bases from J, the junction contained 0 bases not matched to a gene. CDR1 is MNHNS, CDR2 SASEGT, per germline. The CDR3 covers 14 residues. Written as DNA, the CDR3 is TGTGCCAGCAGTGAAGGGGACAGCTCCTACGAGCAGTACTTC. It yields the protein CASSEGDSSYEQYF.

The CDR3 region is CASSLEGVTEAFF. CDR3 sequence (DNA): TGTGCCAGCAGCTTAGAGGGAGTGACTGAAGCTTTCTTT. This chain links TRBV7-9 with TRBJ1-1; D unclear. This CDR3 is built from 13 residues. Germline assignment: CDR1 SEHNR and CDR2 FQNEAQ (reference sequence). Trimming took off 1 base at V and 5 bases at J, with 8 bases between the two ends.

The chain recombines TRBV27 with TRBJ1-1; TRBD1 matches 12 bases. CDR1 is MNHEY and CDR2 is SMNVEV in the germline V gene (reference sequence). The CDR3 consists of 18 residues. V was pared by 8 bases and J by 2 bases, with 15 bases of the junction left unmatched. CDR3 protein: CASSWDRGRFRLNTEAFF. The CDR3 coding sequence is TGTGCCAGCTCTTGGGACAGGGGGCGGTTCCGCCTTAACACTGAAGCTTTCTTT.

V and J are TRBV6-2 or TRBV6-3 and TRBJ1-2, with D possibly matching TRBD1 (5 bases). Between the trimmed V and J ends, which lost 0 bases and 4 bases, there was a span of 12 bases. The germline gives CDR1 MNHEY, CDR2 SVGEGT. The CDR3 extends over 15 amino acids. The CDR3 DNA is TGTGCCAGCAGTTACTCGGCGGGGCGTCGCTATGGCTACACCTTC. Its protein is CASSYSAGRRYGYTF.

The rearrangement links TRBV4-1 to TRBJ1-5; D is perhaps TRBD1 (6 bases). Germline lookup yields CDR1 MGHRA and CDR2 YSYEKL. V lost 4 bases and J lost 5, with 15 bases in between. This CDR3 region has 15 residues. Here the CDR3 reads CASSRGHRDDQPQHF. In DNA, the CDR3 is TGCGCCAGCAGCCGAGGACACAGGGACGATCAGCCCCAGCATTTT.

The V and J genes are TRBV18 and TRBJ2-1; 12 nucleotides match TRBD2. After removal of 0 bases from V and 9 bases from J, the junction contained 6 bases not matched to a gene. Germline V gene data show CDR1 as KGHSH and CDR2 as LQKENI. The CDR3 runs to 16 residues. Here the CDR3 reads CASSPPTSGRIGEQFF. CDR3 in DNA: TGTGCCAGCTCACCACCCACTAGCGGGAGGATTGGTGAGCAGTTCTTC.